The clone carrying this TCR beta chain was observed a handful of times. This sample is drawn from a study of regulatory T cells in long-lasting Graves disease. The CDR3 has 14 residues. V lost 3 bases and J lost 1; bases outside the gene matches: 3. Germline V gene data show CDR1 as DFQATT and CDR2 as SNEGSKA (reference sequence). Arm-PCR with iRepertoire HTBI primers amplified the CDR3 regions for these TCR beta libraries. Each CDR3 protein gets one entry after TCRdb re-called the multiplex PCR reads with MiXCR. The sample lists around 400,000 distinct CDR3 sequences, over 12% occurring once. Indicated time point: newly diagnosed GD, antithyroid drugs for less than 3 months. Construction of the TCR library relied on RNA isolated from PBMCs. It was by American Thyroid Association guidelines that Graves' disease was diagnosed. These data were also reused for a study on T cells in Graves' hyperthyroidism and ophthalmopathy.

This sample comprised peripheral blood mononuclear cells (PBMCs), obtained at new diagnosis, from a patient treated with antithyroid drugs. The receptor's source is a woman between 35 and 50 years old with Graves disease. The chain combines TRBV20-1 with TRBJ2-3; 8 bases map to TRBD2. CDR3 region: CSARVLAGTDTQYF. DNA of the CDR3: TGCAGTGCTAGGGTACTAGCGGGCACAGATACGCAGTATTTT.